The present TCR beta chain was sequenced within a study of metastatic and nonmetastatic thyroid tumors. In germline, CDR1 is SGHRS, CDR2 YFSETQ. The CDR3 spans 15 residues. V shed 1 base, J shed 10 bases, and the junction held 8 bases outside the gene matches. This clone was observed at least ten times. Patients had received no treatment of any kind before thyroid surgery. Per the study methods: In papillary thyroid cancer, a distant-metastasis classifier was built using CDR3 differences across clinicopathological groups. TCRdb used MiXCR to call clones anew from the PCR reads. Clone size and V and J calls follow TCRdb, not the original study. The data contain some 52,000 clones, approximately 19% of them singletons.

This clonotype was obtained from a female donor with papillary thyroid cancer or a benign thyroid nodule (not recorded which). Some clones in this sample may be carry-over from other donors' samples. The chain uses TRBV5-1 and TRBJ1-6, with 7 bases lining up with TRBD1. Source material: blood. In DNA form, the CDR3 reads TGCGCCAGCAGCTTGTCATCGACAGGGAACTCACCCCTCCACTTT. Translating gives CASSLSSTGNSPLHF. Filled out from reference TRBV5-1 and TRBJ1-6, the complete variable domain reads KAGVTQTPRYLIKTRGQQVTLSCSPISGHRSVSWYQQTPGQGLQFLFEYFSETQRNKGNFPGRFSGRQFSNSRSEMNVSTLELGDSALYLCASSLSSTGNSPLHFGNGTRLTVT.